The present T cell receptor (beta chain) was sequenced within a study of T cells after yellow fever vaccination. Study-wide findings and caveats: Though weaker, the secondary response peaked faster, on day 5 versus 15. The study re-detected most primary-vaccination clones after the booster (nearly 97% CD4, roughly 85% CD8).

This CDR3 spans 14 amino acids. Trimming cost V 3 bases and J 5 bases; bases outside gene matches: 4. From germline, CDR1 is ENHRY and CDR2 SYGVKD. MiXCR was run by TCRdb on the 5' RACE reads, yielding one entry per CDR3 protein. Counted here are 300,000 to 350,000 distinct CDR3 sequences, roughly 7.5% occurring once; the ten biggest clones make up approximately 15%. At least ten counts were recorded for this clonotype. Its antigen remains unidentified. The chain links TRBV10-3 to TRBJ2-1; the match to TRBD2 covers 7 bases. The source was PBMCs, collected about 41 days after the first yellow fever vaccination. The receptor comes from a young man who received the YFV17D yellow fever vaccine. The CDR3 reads CAISDPGGDNEQFF. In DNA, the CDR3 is TGTGCCATCAGTGACCCTGGGGGGGACAATGAGCAGTTCTTC.